These 25 T cell receptor gamma chains originate from one sample sequenced in a study of γδ T cells in repeated Plasmodium falciparum infection. Vgamma9/Vdelta2+ and Vdelta2-negative gammadelta T cells were flow-sorted from PBMC for bulk sequencing. TCRdb reanalysed the multiplex PCR reads via CATT. This sample has 11,000 to 15,000 gamma-chain clones; approximately 1.5% occur once, and the top ten carry 25% to 30%. Sequenced sample: gamma-delta T cells from blood. These receptors originate from a pool of human donors (malaria-infected and uninfected, not separated).

In this sample, this clone turned up a few times. A single base is all that separates this from a far larger clone, so a read error is likely. Because the CDR3's place on the DNA is in doubt, the DNA is left out and the CDR3 is given as listed by TCRdb. Here the V gene is TRGV2, but the J gene went uncalled. Inclusive of both ends, the CDR3 amounts to 32 amino acids. CDR1 and CDR2 (germline): EGSNGY, YDSYNSKV. Here the CDR3 reads CATWDGPIGIRNSLAVEQHWLSQVSIGRIQHF.

The table lists this clone with many counts. A much more abundant neighbour one base away suggests this may be a read error. The rearrangement links TRGV9 to TRGJP. In germline, CDR1 is GITISATS, CDR2 ISYDGTV (reference sequence). This CDR3 has 17 residues. CDR3 in amino acids: CALWEVKAKLGEKIKVF. CDR3 DNA sequence: TGTGCCTTGTGGGAGGTGAAGGCCAAGTTGGGCGAAAAAATCAAGGTATTT.

As regards this clone: The mismatch at residue 3 between this DNA's translation and the TCRdb protein of a much larger clone likely reflects a read error; the protein shown is translated from the DNA. The CDR3 nucleotides read TGTGCCGCCTGGGATGAAACACAAAGGAGTTATTATAAGAAACTCTTT. This gives the protein CAAWDETQRSYYKKLF. The gene calls are TRGV4 and TRGJ1 or TRGJ2. Germline V lookup: CDR1 EGSTGY, CDR2 YDSYTSSV. CDR3 length: 16 residues.

This clone occurred a few times. Translating this DNA gives a protein that differs at residue 8 from the TCRdb one, which belongs to a much larger clone; a read error is likely, and the protein shown is this translation. The rearrangement joins TRGV9 to TRGJP. The J gene is absent in TCRdb and was assigned here via DNA matching to germline. V shed 3 bases and J 4 bases; nucleotides not matched to a gene: 9. Germline V lookup: CDR1 GITISATS, CDR2 ISYDGTV (reference sequence). The CDR3 length is 18 residues. Here the CDR3 reads CALWESNSQELGKKIKVF. The CDR3 DNA is TGTGCCTTGTGGGAGTCCAACTCTCAAGAGTTGGGCAAAAAAATCAAGGTATTT.

A few counts support this clone. The protein given by TCRdb reflects a much larger clone and differs at residue 8 from this DNA's translation, likely from a read error; the protein shown is the DNA's translation. Different DNA sequences within this sample yield the same CDR3. This chain uses TRGV9 with TRGJ1 or TRGJ2. TCRdb is silent on the J gene; assignment here came from matching the DNA to germline. V gave up 0 bases and J gave up 10 bases; unmatched junction bases: 6. The V gene's germline CDR1 is GITISATS and CDR2 ISYDGTV (reference sequence). The CDR3 is made up of 12 amino acids. CDR3 residues: CALWEVYEKKLF. DNA of the CDR3: TGTGCCTTGTGGGAGGTGTATGAGAAGAAACTCTTT.

This clone was counted ten times or more. TCRdb pairs this DNA with a much larger clone's protein that differs at residue 13, likely a read error; the protein shown was translated from the DNA. The V gene is given as TRGV9, and no J gene call is available. Germline V gene lookup returns CDR1 GITISATS and CDR2 ISYDGTV (reference sequence). CDR3 length: 15 residues. The CDR3 nucleotides read TGTGCCTTGTGGGAGGTGCAGGGTAGTGATTGGATCAGGACGTTT. This codes for CALWEVQGSDWIRTF.

This clone was recorded many times. The TCRdb record carries a much larger clone's protein, which differs from this DNA's translation at residue 3; a read error is the likely cause, and the protein listed here is the DNA translation. V usage is TRGV4 and J usage is TRGJ1 or TRGJ2. Germline V gene sequence: CDR1 EGSTGY, CDR2 YDSYTSSV. This CDR3 has 12 amino acids. CDR3 sequence (DNA): TGTGCCGCCTGGGATGGTTATTATAAGAAACTCTTT. Amino acids: CAAWDGYYKKLF.

In its sample, this clone was seen a few times. The protein recorded in TCRdb matches a much larger clone and deviates from this DNA's translation at residue 9, suggesting a read error; the protein here is obtained by translating the DNA. CDR3 sequence (DNA): TGTGCCACCTGGACCGTTATACGATGTAAGAAACTCTTT. Its protein is CATWTVIRCKKLF. This chain uses TRGV5 with TRGJ1 or TRGJ2. In germline, CDR1 is VINAFY, CDR2 YDVSNSKD. The trim removed 6 bases at V and 9 bases at J, leaving 14 bases unmatched. CDR3 size: 13 residues.

This clone was seen more than once but under ten times. A far more abundant clone sits one base away, making this likely a read error. At the DNA level, this CDR3 is encoded by other sequences in the same sample as well. The chain has TRGV4 and TRGJ1 or TRGJ2. No J segment appears in TCRdb, so it was assigned here by matching the sequence to germline. The CDR3 consists of 13 residues. The V gene's germline CDR1 is EGSTGY and CDR2 YDSYTSSV. CDR3: CATWDGLYYKKLF. In nucleotides, the CDR3 is TGTGCTACCTGGGATGGATTGTATTATAAGAAACTCTTT.

A word on this clone: At one boundary the junction diverges from the germline segment, which might be a read error. The chain joins TRGV5 to TRGJ1 or TRGJ2. Per germline, CDR1 VINAFY and CDR2 YDVSNSKD. This CDR3 is built from 18 residues. The CDR3 DNA is TGTGCTACCTGGGACAGGAGTGGGGAGGGCTCGAATTATTATAAGAAACTCTTT. Protein product: CATWDRSGEGSNYYKKLF.

Of note for this clone: This DNA's translation and the protein TCRdb lists, from a much larger clone, do not match at residue 4, likely due to a read error; the protein shown is translated from the DNA. Here the CDR3 reads CATCDGGNYKKLF. The CDR3 DNA follows: TGTGCCACCTGTGATGGCGGGAATTATAAGAAACTCTTT. J is TRGJ1 or TRGJ2 and V is TRGV4. TCRdb offers no J gene call, so here the DNA was matched to germline to obtain one. Germline loops: CDR1 EGSTGY, CDR2 YDSYTSSV. The CDR3 loop spans 13 amino acids.

There are many counts of this clone. A read error likely explains this, since a far larger clone differs by one base. Other nucleotide sequences in the sample specify the same CDR3. This chain connects TRGV9 to TRGJP. CDR1 and CDR2 from the germline V gene are GITISATS and ISYDGTV (reference sequence). The CDR3 totals 17 residues. CDR3 sequence (DNA): TGTGCCCTGTGGGAGGAGACGCAAGAGTTGGGCAAAAAAATCAAGGTATTT. Its protein is CALWEETQELGKKIKVF.

Turning to this clone: This likely traces to a read error, being one base from a far larger clone. This CDR3 is also generated by other DNA sequences in the sample. The chain recombines TRGV9 with TRGJ1 or TRGJ2. The J gene is absent in TCRdb and was assigned here via DNA matching to germline. In germline, CDR1 is GITISATS, CDR2 ISYDGTV (reference sequence). Trimming at V came to 4 bases and at J to 7 bases, leaving 4 bases not matched to a gene. The CDR3 is 11 residues long. CDR3: CALWDAYKKLF. As DNA, the CDR3 is TGTGCCTTGTGGGATGCGTATAAGAAACTCTTT.

A few counts support this clone. This probably arose from a read error, given a far larger clone one base away. It is unclear where the CDR3 begins or ends on the DNA, so no DNA is shown, and the CDR3 is as TCRdb lists it. No call exists for the J gene, whereas the V gene is TRGV3. Termini included, the CDR3 measures 31 amino acids. Germline values: CDR1 VTNTFY, CDR2 YDVSTARD (reference sequence). The CDR3 region is CATWDRIIIRNSLAVEQHLLSQVSIGRIQHF.

This clone was seen at least ten times. TCRdb shows a much larger clone's protein in place of this DNA's translation, and the two differ at residue 13, likely through a read error; the protein shown is translated from the DNA. CDR3 DNA: TGTGCCTTGTGGGAAACGGAGGAGTTGGGCAAAAAAAGCAAGGTATTT. Its protein product is CALWETEELGKKSKVF. J is TRGJP and V is TRGV9. TCRdb lists no J gene, so it was determined here by aligning the DNA to germline. The V gene's germline CDR1 is GITISATS and CDR2 ISYDGTV (reference sequence). This CDR3 comprises 16 residues.

With regard to this clone: This likely came from a read error, as a far larger clone is one base away. The V gene was identified as TRGV3, while no J gene was called. The CDR3 runs 15 residues. The germline V gene has CDR1 VTNTFY and CDR2 YDVSTARD (reference sequence). CDR3 in amino acids: CATWDRRRCLYKKLF. The DNA for the CDR3 is TGTGCCACCTGGGACAGGCGTCGGTGTCTTTATAAGAAGCTCTTT.

This clone came up many times. The TCRdb protein, from a much larger clone, departs from this DNA's translation at residue 7, likely by read error; the protein shown derives from the DNA. The chain recombines TRGV9 with TRGJP. As TCRdb names no J gene, one was assigned here on the basis of a DNA match to germline. Per germline, CDR1 GITISATS and CDR2 ISYDGTV (reference sequence). The CDR3 consists of 16 residues. The trim removed 5 bases at V and 5 bases at J, leaving 6 bases unmatched. The CDR3 nucleotides read TGTGCCTTGTGGGGCAGTGAAGAGTTGGGCAAAAAAATCAAGGTATTT. Translating it yields CALWGSEELGKKIKVF.

Only a few counts were recorded for this clone. A much larger clone sits a single nucleotide away, making a read error possible. The J gene is TRGJ1 or TRGJ2, the V gene TRGV4. TCRdb records no J gene; here it was assigned by comparing the DNA to germline. The CDR3 consists of 17 residues. CDR1 and CDR2 (germline): EGSTGY, YDSYTSSV. CDR3 nucleotides: TGTGCCCCCTGGGATCCGCCGATCCCGATGGATTATTATAAGAAACTCTTT. It codes for CAPWDPPIPMDYYKKLF.

This clone showed up many times. This sequence is one base from a far larger clone and is likely a read error. The sample carries other DNA sequences with the same CDR3. V is TRGV4 and J is TRGJ1 or TRGJ2. From germline, CDR1 is EGSTGY and CDR2 YDSYTSSV. The CDR3 length is 11 residues. The DNA of the CDR3 is TGTGCTACCTGGGCCTATTATAAGAAACTCTTT. Protein product: CATWAYYKKLF.

About this clone itself: A far larger clone is only one base removed, so a read error is likely. The sample contains more than one DNA sequence encoding this CDR3. TRGV9 is the V gene, and the J gene was not called. The CDR3 consists of 13 residues. Per germline, CDR1 GITISATS and CDR2 ISYDGTV (reference sequence). The CDR3 here is CALWEAAYYKKLF. DNA of the CDR3: TGTGCCTTGTGGGAGGCGGCTTATTATAAGAAGCTCTTT.

This clone was found many times. This DNA's translation differs at residue 5 from TCRdb's protein, which comes from a much larger clone; a read error is likely, and the protein shown is translated from the DNA. The chain combines TRGV9 with TRGJ1 or TRGJ2. No J gene is reported in TCRdb; it was inferred here by comparing the DNA with germline. The CDR3 runs 14 residues. Looked up from germline, CDR1 is GITISATS and CDR2 is ISYDGTV (reference sequence). After removal of 5 bases from V and 4 bases from J, the junction contained 11 bases not matched to a gene. CDR3 sequence reads: CALWVPIFYYKKLF. Here the CDR3 DNA reads TGTGCCTTGTGGGTCCCAATTTTCTATTATAAGAAACTCTTT.

This clone has at least ten counts. TCRdb has a much larger clone's protein, which differs at residue 4 from the translation of this DNA, likely because of a read error; what is shown is the protein translated from the DNA. Other DNA sequences in this specimen translate into the identical CDR3. V and J are TRGV9 and TRGJP. CDR3 length: 17 amino acids. CDR1 and CDR2 (germline): GITISATS, ISYDGTV (reference sequence). The CDR3 sequence: CALREVPQELGKKIKVF. The CDR3 region has the DNA TGTGCCTTGCGGGAGGTCCCGCAAGAGTTGGGCAAAAAAATCAAGGTATTT.

This clone was detected ten times or more. One base separates it from a far larger clone, so it is likely a read error. Within the sample, other DNA sequences also encode this same CDR3. The CDR3 is CALWDQQELGKKIKVF. CDR3 bases: TGTGCCTTATGGGACCAGCAAGAGTTGGGCAAAAAAATCAAGGTATTT. V is TRGV9 and J is TRGJP. TCRdb carries no J gene annotation; the J gene was assigned here by matching the DNA with germline. The CDR3 runs 16 residues. In germline, CDR1 is GITISATS, CDR2 ISYDGTV (reference sequence).

This clone has a handful of counts. The TCRdb protein comes from a much larger clone and disagrees with this DNA's translation at residue 15, likely due to a read error; the protein given here is derived from the DNA. The chain joins TRGV9 to TRGJP. The J gene is not listed in TCRdb, so it was assigned here from a DNA match to germline. The length of the CDR3 is 19 residues. Per germline, CDR1 GITISATS and CDR2 ISYDGTV (reference sequence). The CDR3 bases are TGTGCCTTGTGGGAGGTGCATCGCCCTCAAGAGTTGGGCAAAGAAATCAAGGTATTT. Translated, it gives CALWEVHRPQELGKEIKVF.

Comment on this clone: TCRdb pairs this DNA with a much larger clone's protein that differs at residue 10, likely a read error; the protein shown was translated from the DNA. The chain links TRGV9 to TRGJ1 or TRGJ2. Since TCRdb gives no J gene, matching the DNA to germline was used here to assign it. The CDR3 spans 16 residues. Germline V gene sequence: CDR1 GITISATS, CDR2 ISYDGTV (reference sequence). J was trimmed by 3 bases and V by 3 bases; bases with no gene match: 14. The CDR3 DNA follows: TGTGCCTTGTGGGAGAAGGAAGTCTTCGCTTATTATAAGAAACTCTTT. It encodes CALWEKEVFAYYKKLF.